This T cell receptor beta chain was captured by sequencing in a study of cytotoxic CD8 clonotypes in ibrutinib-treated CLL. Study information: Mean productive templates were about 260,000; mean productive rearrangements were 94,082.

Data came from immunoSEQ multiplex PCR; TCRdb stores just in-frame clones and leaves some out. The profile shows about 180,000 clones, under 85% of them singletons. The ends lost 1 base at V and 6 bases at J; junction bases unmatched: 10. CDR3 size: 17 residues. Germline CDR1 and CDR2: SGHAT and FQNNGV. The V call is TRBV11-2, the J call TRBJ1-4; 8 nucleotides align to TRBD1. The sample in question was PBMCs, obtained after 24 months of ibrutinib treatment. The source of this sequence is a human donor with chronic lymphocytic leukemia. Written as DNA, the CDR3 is TGTGCCAGCAGCTTAGTTTGGGGCAGGGGGCTTGATGAAAAACTGTTTTTT. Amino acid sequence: CASSLVWGRGLDEKLFF. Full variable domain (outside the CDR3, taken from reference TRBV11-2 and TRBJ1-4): EAGVAQSPRYKIIEKRQSVAFWCNPISGHATLYWYQQILGQGPKLLIQFQNNGVVDDSQLPKDRFSAERLKGVDSTLKIQPAKLEDSAVYLCASSLVWGRGLDEKLFFGSGTQLSVL.